This T cell receptor beta chain was captured in a study of radiotherapy plus CTLA-4 blockade in lung cancer. Study-wide context: Disease control was seen in 25% to 40% of patients, objective responses in 18%.

Between the trimmed V and J ends, which lost 6 bases and 8 bases, there was a span of 19 bases. CDR3 length: 14 amino acids. Germline V gene sequence: CDR1 WSHSY, CDR2 SAAADI. Study-wide results and caveats: Best predicting response, reportedly, were early blood T cell clone dynamics, with interferon-beta. Among blood TCR repertoires after radiotherapy plus ipilimumab, tumor-derived clones expanded.

Focal radiation plus CTLA-4 blockade with ipilimumab was administered to patients who had chemo-refractory metastatic non-small-cell lung cancer. Clones were read by immunoSEQ multiplex PCR, and TCRdb kept only the in-frame ones, dropping some. This repertoire shows 60,000 to 70,000 clones, 65% to 80% found once; its top ten account for 8% to 10%. For this clone: Its antigen is undetermined.

This chain links TRBV10-2 with TRBJ1-1; D possibly corresponds to TRBD1 (5 bases). The sequenced sample was peripheral blood, obtained from a patient treated with radiotherapy plus ipilimumab. The sequence was collected from a human donor with non-small cell lung cancer who had a complete response to radiotherapy plus ipilimumab. The CDR3 reads CASSGTVPSEEAFF. The CDR3 DNA sequence: TGCGCCAGCAGCGGGACCGTCCCTTCGGAGGAAGCTTTCTTT.